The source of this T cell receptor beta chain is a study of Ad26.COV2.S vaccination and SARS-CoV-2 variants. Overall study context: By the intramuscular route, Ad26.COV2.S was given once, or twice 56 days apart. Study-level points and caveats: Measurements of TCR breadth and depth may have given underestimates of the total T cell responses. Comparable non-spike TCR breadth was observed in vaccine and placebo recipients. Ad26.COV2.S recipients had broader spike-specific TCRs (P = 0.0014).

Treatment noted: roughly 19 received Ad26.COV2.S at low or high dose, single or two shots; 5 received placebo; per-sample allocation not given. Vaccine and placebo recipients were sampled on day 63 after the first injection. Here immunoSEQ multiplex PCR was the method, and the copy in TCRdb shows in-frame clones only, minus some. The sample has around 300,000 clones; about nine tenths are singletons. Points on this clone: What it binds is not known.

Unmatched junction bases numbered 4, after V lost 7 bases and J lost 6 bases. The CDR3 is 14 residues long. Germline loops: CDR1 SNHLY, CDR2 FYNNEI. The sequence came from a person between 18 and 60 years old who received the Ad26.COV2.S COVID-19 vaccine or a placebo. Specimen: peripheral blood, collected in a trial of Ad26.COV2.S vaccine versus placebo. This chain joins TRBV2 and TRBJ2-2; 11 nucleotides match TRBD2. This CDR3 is CASNLAGGPGELFF. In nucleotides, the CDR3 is TGTGCCAGCAATTTAGCGGGGGGGCCCGGGGAGCTGTTTTTT.